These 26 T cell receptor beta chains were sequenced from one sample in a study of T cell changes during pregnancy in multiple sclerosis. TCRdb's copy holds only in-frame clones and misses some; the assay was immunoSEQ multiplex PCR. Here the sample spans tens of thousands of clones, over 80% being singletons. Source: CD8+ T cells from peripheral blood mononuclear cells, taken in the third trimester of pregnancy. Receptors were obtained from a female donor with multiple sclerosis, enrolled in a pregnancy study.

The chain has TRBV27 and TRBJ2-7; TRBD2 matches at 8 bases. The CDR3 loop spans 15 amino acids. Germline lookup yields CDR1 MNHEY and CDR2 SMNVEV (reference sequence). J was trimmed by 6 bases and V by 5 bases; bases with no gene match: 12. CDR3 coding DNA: TGTGCCAGCAGTCCCGTAGCGGGAACGGCCCTCGAGCAGTACTTC. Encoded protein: CASSPVAGTALEQYF.

In DNA form, the CDR3 reads TGTGCCAGCAGTTTTTATGGGACAGGGGACAATGAGCAGTTCTTC. Translation: CASSFYGTGDNEQFF. The genes are TRBV28 and TRBJ2-1, with TRBD1 identical over 10 bases. The J segment lost 5 bases and the V segment lost 3 bases, leaving 4 bases of the junction unmatched. Germline CDR1 is MDHEN and CDR2 is SYDVKM. CDR3 length: 15 residues.

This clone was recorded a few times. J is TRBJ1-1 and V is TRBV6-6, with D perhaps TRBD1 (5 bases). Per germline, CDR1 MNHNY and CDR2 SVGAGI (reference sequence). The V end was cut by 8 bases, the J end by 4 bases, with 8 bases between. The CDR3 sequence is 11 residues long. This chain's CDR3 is CASGGGTEAFF. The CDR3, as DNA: TGTGCCAGCGGCGGGGGCACTGAAGCTTTCTTT.

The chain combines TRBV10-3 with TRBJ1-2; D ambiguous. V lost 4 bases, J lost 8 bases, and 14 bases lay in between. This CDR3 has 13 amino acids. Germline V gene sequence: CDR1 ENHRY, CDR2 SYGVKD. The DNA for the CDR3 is TGTGCCATCAGTGTGGAGGTCCTTGAGGGCTACACCTTC. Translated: CAISVEVLEGYTF.

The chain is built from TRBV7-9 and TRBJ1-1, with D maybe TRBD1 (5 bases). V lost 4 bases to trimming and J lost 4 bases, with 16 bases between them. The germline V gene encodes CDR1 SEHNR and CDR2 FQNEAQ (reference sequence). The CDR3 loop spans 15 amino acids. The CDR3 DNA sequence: TGTGCCAGCAGCTCGTCGACAGTGGGTAGCACTGAAGCTTTCTTT. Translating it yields CASSSSTVGSTEAFF. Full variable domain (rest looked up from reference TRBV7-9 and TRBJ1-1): DTGVSQNPRHKITKRGQNVTFRCDPISEHNRLYWYRQTLGQGPEFLTYFQNEAQLEKSRLLSDRFSAERPKGSFSTLEIQRTEQGDSAMYLCASSSSTVGSTEAFFGQGTRLTVV.

This CDR3 reads CASSLSRGLRMNTEAFF. CDR3 nucleotides: TGTGCCAGCAGTTTATCGAGGGGGTTAAGGATGAACACTGAAGCTTTCTTT. The chain employs TRBV27 and TRBJ1-1, with D possibly being TRBD1 (6 bases). In germline, CDR1 is MNHEY, CDR2 SMNVEV (reference sequence). The CDR3 spans 17 residues. The V and J ends lost 0 bases and 0 bases respectively, with 14 bases between them.

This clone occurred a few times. CDR3 protein: CASSYSTGGFHGYTF. The CDR3 DNA is TGTGCCAGCAGTTACTCGACAGGGGGCTTTCATGGCTACACCTTC. This chain connects TRBV6-6 to TRBJ1-2; 10 nucleotides agree with TRBD1. V shed 0 bases and J 6 bases; nucleotides not matched to a gene: 4. The V gene's germline CDR1 is MNHNY and CDR2 SVGAGI (reference sequence). The CDR3 runs to 15 residues.

In nucleotides, the CDR3 is TGTGCCAGCAGTGAATGGGGCGGGGGTCGATTTCAAGAGACCCAGTACTTC. Its protein product is CASSEWGGGRFQETQYF. The chain recombines TRBV25-1 with TRBJ2-5; the match to TRBD2 covers 7 bases. The CDR3 has 17 residues. J gave up 2 bases and V 1 base, and 10 bases lay outside the gene matches. The germline gives CDR1 MGHDK, CDR2 SYGVNS.

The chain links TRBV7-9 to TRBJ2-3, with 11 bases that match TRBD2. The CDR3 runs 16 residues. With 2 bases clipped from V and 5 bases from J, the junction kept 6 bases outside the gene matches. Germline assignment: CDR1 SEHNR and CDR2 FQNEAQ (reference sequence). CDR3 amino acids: CASSLSLAGAVDTQYF. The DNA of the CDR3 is TGTGCCAGCAGCTTATCACTAGCGGGAGCTGTAGATACGCAGTATTTT.

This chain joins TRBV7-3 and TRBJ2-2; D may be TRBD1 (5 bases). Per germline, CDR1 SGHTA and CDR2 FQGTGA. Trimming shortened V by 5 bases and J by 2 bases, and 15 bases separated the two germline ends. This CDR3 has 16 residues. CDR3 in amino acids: CASSPPKGNNTGELFF. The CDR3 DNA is TGTGCCAGCAGCCCCCCCAAGGGGAATAACACCGGGGAGCTGTTTTTT.

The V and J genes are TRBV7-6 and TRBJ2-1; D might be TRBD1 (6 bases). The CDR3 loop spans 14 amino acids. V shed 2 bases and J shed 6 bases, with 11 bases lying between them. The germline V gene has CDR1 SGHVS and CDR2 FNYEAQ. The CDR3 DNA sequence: TGTGCCAGCAGCTTACCAGACAGGCCCAATGAGCAGTTCTTC. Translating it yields CASSLPDRPNEQFF. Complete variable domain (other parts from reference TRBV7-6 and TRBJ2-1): GAGVSQSPRYKVTKRGQDVALRCDPISGHVSLYWYRQALGQGPEFLTYFNYEAQQDKSGLPNDRFSAERPEGSISTLTIQRTEQRDSAMYRCASSLPDRPNEQFFGPGTRLTVL.

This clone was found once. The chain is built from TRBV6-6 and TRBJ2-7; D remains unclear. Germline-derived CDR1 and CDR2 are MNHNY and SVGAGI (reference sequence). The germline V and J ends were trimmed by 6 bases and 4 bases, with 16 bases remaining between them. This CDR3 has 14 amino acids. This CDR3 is CASSPEISGYEQYF. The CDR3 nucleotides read TGTGCCAGCAGCCCCGAAATTTCGGGTTACGAGCAGTACTTC.

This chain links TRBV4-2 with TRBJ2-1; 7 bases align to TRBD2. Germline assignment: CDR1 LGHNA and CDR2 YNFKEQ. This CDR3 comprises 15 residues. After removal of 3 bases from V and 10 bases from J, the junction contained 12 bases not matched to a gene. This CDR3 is CASSQELGLSLEQFF. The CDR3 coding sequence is TGTGCCAGCAGCCAGGAATTGGGACTATCCCTAGAGCAGTTCTTC.

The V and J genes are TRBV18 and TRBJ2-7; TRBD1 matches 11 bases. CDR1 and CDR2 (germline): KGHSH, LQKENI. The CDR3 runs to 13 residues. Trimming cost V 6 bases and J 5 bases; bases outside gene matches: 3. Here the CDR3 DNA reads TGTGCCAGCTCGGGACAGGGGGAAGACGAGCAGTACTTC. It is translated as CASSGQGEDEQYF.

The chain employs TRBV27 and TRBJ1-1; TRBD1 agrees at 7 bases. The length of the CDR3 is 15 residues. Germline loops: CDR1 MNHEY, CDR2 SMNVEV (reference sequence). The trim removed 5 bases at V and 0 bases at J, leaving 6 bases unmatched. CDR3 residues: CASSPRDRVNTEAFF. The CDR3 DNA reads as TGTGCCAGCAGTCCCCGGGACAGAGTGAACACTGAAGCTTTCTTT.

The DNA of the CDR3 is TGCGCCAGCAGCCCGCTCGGGTCTCCTGAAGCTTTCTTT. Its protein product is CASSPLGSPEAFF. The V gene is TRBV4-1, the J gene TRBJ1-1, with unresolved D. CDR1 and CDR2 from the germline V gene are MGHRA and YSYEKL. This CDR3 is built from 13 residues. The germline V and J ends were trimmed by 4 bases and 6 bases, with 12 bases remaining between them.

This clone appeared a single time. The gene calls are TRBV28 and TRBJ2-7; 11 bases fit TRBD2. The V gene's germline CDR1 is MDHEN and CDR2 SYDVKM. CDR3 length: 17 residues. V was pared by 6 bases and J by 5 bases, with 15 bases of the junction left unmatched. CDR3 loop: CASSSRLAGYQAHEQYF. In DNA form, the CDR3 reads TGTGCCAGCAGCTCCCGACTAGCGGGATATCAGGCCCACGAGCAGTACTTC.

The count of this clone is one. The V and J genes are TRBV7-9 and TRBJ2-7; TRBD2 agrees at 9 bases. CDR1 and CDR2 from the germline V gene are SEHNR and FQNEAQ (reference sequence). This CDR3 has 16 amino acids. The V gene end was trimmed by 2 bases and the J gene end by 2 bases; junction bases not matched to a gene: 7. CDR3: CASSLYAGGQPYEQYF. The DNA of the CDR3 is TGTGCCAGCAGCTTATATGCGGGAGGGCAACCCTACGAGCAGTACTTC.

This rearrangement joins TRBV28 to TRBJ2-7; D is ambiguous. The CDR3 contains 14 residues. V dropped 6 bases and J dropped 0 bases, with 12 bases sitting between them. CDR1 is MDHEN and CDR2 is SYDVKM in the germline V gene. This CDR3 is CASRPEPSSYEQYF. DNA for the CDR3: TGTGCCAGCAGGCCTGAGCCTTCCTCCTACGAGCAGTACTTC.

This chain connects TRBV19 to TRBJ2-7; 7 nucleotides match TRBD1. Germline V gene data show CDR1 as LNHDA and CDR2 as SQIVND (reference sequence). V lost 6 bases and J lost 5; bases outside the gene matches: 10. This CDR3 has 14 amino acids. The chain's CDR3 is CASSLRQGLNEQYF. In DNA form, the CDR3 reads TGTGCCAGTAGCCTCAGACAGGGATTAAACGAGCAGTACTTC.

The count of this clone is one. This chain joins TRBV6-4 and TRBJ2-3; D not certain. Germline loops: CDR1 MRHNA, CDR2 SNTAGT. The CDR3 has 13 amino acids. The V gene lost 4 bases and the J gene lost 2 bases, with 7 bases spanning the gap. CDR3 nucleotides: TGTGCCAGCAGTGGAGGATTCACAGATACGCAGTATTTT. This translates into CASSGGFTDTQYF.

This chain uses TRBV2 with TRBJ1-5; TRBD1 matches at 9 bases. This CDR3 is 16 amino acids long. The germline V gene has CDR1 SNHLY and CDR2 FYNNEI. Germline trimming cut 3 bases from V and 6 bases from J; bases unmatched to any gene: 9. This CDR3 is CASSDLGTGSSQPQHF. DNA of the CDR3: TGTGCCAGCAGTGACCTAGGGACAGGGTCCAGTCAGCCCCAGCATTTT.

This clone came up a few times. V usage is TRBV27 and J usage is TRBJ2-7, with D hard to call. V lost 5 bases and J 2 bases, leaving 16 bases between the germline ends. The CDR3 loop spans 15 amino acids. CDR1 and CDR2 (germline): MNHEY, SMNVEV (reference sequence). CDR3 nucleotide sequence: TGTGCCAGCAGTCCTCCTCGAGCAGCGACCTACGAGCAGTACTTC. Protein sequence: CASSPPRAATYEQYF.

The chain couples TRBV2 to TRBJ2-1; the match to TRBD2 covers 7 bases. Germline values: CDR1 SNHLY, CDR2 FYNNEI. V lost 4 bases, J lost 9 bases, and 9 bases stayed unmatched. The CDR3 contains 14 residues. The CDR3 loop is CASSGGGGLGEQFF. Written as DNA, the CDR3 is TGTGCCAGCAGTGGCGGGGGAGGTCTCGGTGAGCAGTTCTTC. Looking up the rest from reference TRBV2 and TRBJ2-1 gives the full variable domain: EPEVTQTPSHQVTQMGQEVILRCVPISNHLYFYWYRQILGQKVEFLVSFYNNEISEKSEIFDDQFSVERPDGSNFTLKIRSTKLEDSAMYFCASSGGGGLGEQFFGPGTRLTVL.

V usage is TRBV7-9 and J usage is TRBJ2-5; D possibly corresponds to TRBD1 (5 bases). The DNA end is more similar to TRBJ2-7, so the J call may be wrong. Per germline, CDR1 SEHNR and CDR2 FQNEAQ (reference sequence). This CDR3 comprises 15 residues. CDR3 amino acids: CASSFGAGFSNEQYF. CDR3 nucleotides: TGTGCCAGCAGCTTTGGGGCAGGGTTCTCTAACGAGCAGTACTTC.

The CDR3 is CASSARDSLQETQYF. The CDR3 coding sequence is TGTGCCAGCAGCGCTCGGGACAGTTTACAAGAGACCCAGTACTTC. V gene TRBV9 combines with J gene TRBJ2-5, with 7 nucleotides matching TRBD1. The germline V gene encodes CDR1 SGDLS and CDR2 YYNGEE. The CDR3 is made up of 15 amino acids. V trimming: 3 bases; J trimming: 2 bases; junction bases outside the gene matches: 7.